These 21 T cell receptor beta chains came from one sample sequenced in a study of blood T cell repertoires in COVID-19. Repertoires were generated with immunoSEQ multiplex PCR, while TCRdb's copy carries only in-frame clones and drops some. The data show approximately 180,000 clones, 88% seen once. The material sequenced was peripheral blood. The receptors stem from a man between 35 and 55 years old with active or convalescent COVID-19.

The CDR3 reads CASSQAAAYSYEQYF. The DNA for the CDR3 is TGCGCCAGCAGCCAGGCCGCGGCTTACTCCTACGAGCAGTACTTC. This chain uses TRBV4-1 with TRBJ2-7, with D hard to call. CDR1 is MGHRA and CDR2 is YSYEKL in the germline V gene. This CDR3 is built from 15 residues. V lost 3 bases and J lost 0, with 12 bases in between.

The chain uses TRBV27 and TRBJ1-3; 7 bases are a match to TRBD1. V dropped 4 bases and J dropped 3; count of bases not matched to a gene: 3. The CDR3 contains 14 residues. CDR1 is MNHEY and CDR2 is SMNVEV in the germline V gene (reference sequence). The CDR3 DNA reads as TGTGCCAGCAGTTATACAGGGGTTGGAAACACCATATATTTT. It yields the protein CASSYTGVGNTIYF.

V gene TRBV19 combines with J gene TRBJ1-5, with TRBD1 identical over 7 bases. CDR3 length equals 14 residues. Per germline, CDR1 LNHDA and CDR2 SQIVND (reference sequence). Trimming cost V 5 bases and J 4 bases; bases outside gene matches: 5. CDR3 region: CASSDRATNQPQHF. The DNA of the CDR3 is TGTGCCAGTAGTGACAGGGCGACTAATCAGCCCCAGCATTTT.

This clone was recorded once. The chain is built from TRBV14 and TRBJ2-1; 9 bases line up with TRBD2. Per the germline V gene, CDR1 is SGHDN and CDR2 is FVKESK. With V trimmed by 4 bases and J by 9 bases, 10 bases remained unmatched. The CDR3 totals 15 residues. CDR3: CASSPPGTSRGEQFF. Written as DNA, the CDR3 is TGTGCCAGCAGCCCTCCCGGGACTAGCAGAGGTGAGCAGTTCTTC.

V gene TRBV6-5 combines with J gene TRBJ2-7; TRBD1 aligns across 10 bases. CDR3 length: 15 residues. Losses at the gene ends were 7 bases for V and 5 bases for J; bases not matched to a gene: 11. Germline CDR1 is MNHEY and CDR2 is SVGAGI. The CDR3 DNA reads as TGTGCCAGCACCAACCGGGACAGGGGATTCCACGAGCAGTACTTC. Translating it yields CASTNRDRGFHEQYF.

The gene calls are TRBV10-3 and TRBJ1-6; TRBD1 might be the D (6 bases). The CDR3 is made up of 15 amino acids. CDR1 is ENHRY, CDR2 SYGVKD, per germline. V gave up 0 bases and J gave up 6 bases, with 9 bases separating them. The CDR3 DNA sequence: TGTGCCATCAGTGAGTCCTGGACAGCTAATTCACCCCTCCACTTT. Its protein is CAISESWTANSPLHF.

The chain has TRBV25-1 and TRBJ1-4; weak D call: TRBD1 (6 bases). Per the germline V gene, CDR1 is MGHDK and CDR2 is SYGVNS. There are 15 residues in the CDR3. V was pared by 1 base and J by 8 bases, with 14 bases between. This CDR3 is CASSEWEGVGEKLFF. CDR3 DNA sequence: TGTGCCAGCAGTGAATGGGAGGGGGTTGGGGAAAAACTGTTTTTT.

The CDR3 loop reads CAWSGLGSGSSYEQYF. In nucleotides, the CDR3 is TGTGCCTGGAGTGGACTAGGTAGCGGGAGTTCCTACGAGCAGTACTTC. V is TRBV30 and J is TRBJ2-7; 9 bases agree with TRBD2. The germline V gene has CDR1 GTSNPN and CDR2 SVGIG (reference sequence). The CDR3 spans 16 residues. V lost 1 base to trimming and J lost 1 base; unmatched junction nucleotides: 8.

The chain is built from TRBV5-1 and TRBJ2-2, with D maybe TRBD1 (5 bases). Trimming removed 2 bases from V and 0 bases from J, with 14 bases in between. The CDR3 consists of 17 residues. In germline, CDR1 is SGHRS, CDR2 YFSETQ. CDR3 coding DNA: TGCGCCAGCAGCTTCGACAGCATGTCGGCGAACACCGGGGAGCTGTTTTTT. Its protein product is CASSFDSMSANTGELFF.

The CDR3 protein is CASSEQPSTDTQYF. The CDR3 nucleotides are TGTGCCAGCAGTGAACAACCTAGCACAGATACGCAGTATTTT. The V gene is TRBV6-4, the J gene TRBJ2-3; no clear D. Trimming cost V 3 bases and J 0 bases, with 7 bases left between them. The germline CDR1 and CDR2 sequences are MRHNA and SNTAGT. The CDR3 runs to 14 residues.

The chain employs TRBV6-6 and TRBJ1-2, with 9 bases lining up with TRBD1. In germline, CDR1 is MNHNY, CDR2 SVGAGI (reference sequence). CDR3 length: 13 amino acids. V lost 11 bases to trimming and J lost 8 bases; unmatched junction nucleotides: 12. CDR3 protein: CAVSFGDRAGYTF. The DNA of the CDR3 is TGTGCCGTATCTTTTGGGGACAGGGCGGGCTACACCTTC.

V and J are TRBV5-8 and TRBJ2-1, with 11 bases matching TRBD1. The CDR3 has 16 amino acids. The germline V gene encodes CDR1 SGHTS and CDR2 YDEGEE. V trimming: 4 bases; J trimming: 9 bases; junction bases outside the gene matches: 12. CDR3 DNA sequence: TGTGCCAGCAGCCGGGCAGGGACAGGGGGATTGGGTGAGCAGTTCTTC. As protein: CASSRAGTGGLGEQFF.

The chain joins TRBV19 to TRBJ1-2, with 11 nucleotides matching TRBD1. There are 14 residues in the CDR3. V shed 1 base, J shed 8 bases, and the junction held 3 bases outside the gene matches. The germline gives CDR1 LNHDA, CDR2 SQIVND (reference sequence). CDR3 nucleotides: TGTGCCAGTAGTATAGCGGGACAGGGGGGCGGCTACACCTTC. Translating gives CASSIAGQGGGYTF.

This clone was counted only a few times. V gene TRBV7-3 combines with J gene TRBJ1-2; weak D call: TRBD1 (6 bases). Germline-derived CDR1 and CDR2 are SGHTA and FQGTGA. The length of the CDR3 is 15 residues. The germline V and J ends were trimmed by 5 bases and 0 bases, with 13 bases remaining between them. CDR3 coding DNA: TGTGCCAGCAGCCCGACAGGAGGAGCTAACTATGGCTACACCTTC. The encoded protein is CASSPTGGANYGYTF.

The genes are TRBV14 and TRBJ1-2; D may be TRBD1 (6 bases). The germline V gene encodes CDR1 SGHDN and CDR2 FVKESK. This CDR3 has 13 residues. Trimming removed 0 bases at V and 7 bases at J, with 9 bases between. In nucleotides, the CDR3 is TGTGCCAGCAGCCAAGAGAGGGGGTTTGGCTACACCTTC. Its protein product is CASSQERGFGYTF.

The genes are TRBV28 and TRBJ1-1; D is possibly TRBD1 (6 bases). The germline gives CDR1 MDHEN, CDR2 SYDVKM. V gave up 10 bases and J gave up 0 bases, with 21 bases separating them. The CDR3 has 16 amino acids. The CDR3 DNA reads as TGTGCCACCATATATAGGACTGACAGGATGAACACTGAAGCTTTCTTT. Protein sequence: CATIYRTDRMNTEAFF.

The V call is TRBV11-2, the J call TRBJ2-2; unclear D gene. V was cut by 3 bases and J by 5 bases, with 13 bases left in between. Germline CDR1 is SGHAT and CDR2 is FQNNGV. CDR3 length: 15 amino acids. CDR3 residues: CASSFTPTPTGELFF. The CDR3 DNA is TGTGCCAGCAGCTTTACTCCTACCCCTACCGGGGAGCTGTTTTTT.

This chain joins TRBV6-5 and TRBJ1-1; D is unresolved. The CDR3 totals 14 residues. Germline V lookup: CDR1 MNHEY, CDR2 SVGAGI. V gave up 5 bases and J gave up 1 base, with 11 bases separating them. The CDR3 nucleotides read TGTGCCAGCAGTCCTATGACTACGAACACTGAAGCTTTCTTT. This translates into CASSPMTTNTEAFF.

V usage is TRBV19 and J usage is TRBJ2-7; D is possibly TRBD2 (5 bases). CDR3 length equals 15 residues. Germline loops: CDR1 LNHDA, CDR2 SQIVND (reference sequence). V was cut by 5 bases and J by 3 bases, with 17 bases left in between. The CDR3 loop reads CASSLTSAGIYEQYF. CDR3 DNA: TGTGCCAGTAGTCTAACGTCCGCCGGGATCTACGAGCAGTACTTC.

The rearrangement joins TRBV29-1 to TRBJ1-4, with a tentative D call TRBD1 (5 bases). This CDR3 has 14 residues. Trimming took off 6 bases at V and 4 bases at J, with 15 bases between the two ends. In germline, CDR1 is SQVTM, CDR2 ANQGSEA. CDR3 DNA: TGCAGCGTCCTCCGCGGGGGATATAATGAAAAACTGTTTTTT. Residues: CSVLRGGYNEKLFF.

V and J are TRBV6-1 and TRBJ1-4, with TRBD1 as a possible D gene (6 bases). V was shortened by 3 bases and J by 5 bases, with 13 bases between the two germline ends. CDR1 and CDR2 from the germline V gene are MNHNS and SASEGT. CDR3 length: 15 residues. The CDR3 sequence: CASSEQGRENEKLFF. The CDR3 DNA reads as TGTGCCAGCAGTGAGCAGGGGCGGGAGAATGAAAAACTGTTTTTT.